This T cell receptor (beta chain) was sequenced during a study of glioma-infiltrating T cells after dendritic cell vaccination. Whole-study context: At biweekly intervals, patients got three intradermal dendritic cell vaccine injections.

Comment on this clone: The junction and the germline gene differ at one end; a read error may be behind it.

Only patients with spare fresh-frozen tumor and over two years of follow-up were included. Input was approximately 2.1 ug genomic DNA, or all available if less. Assay: immunoSEQ multiplex PCR; the TCRdb copy retains only in-frame clones and omits some. Counted here are roughly 90,000 clones, over 75% occurring once; the ten biggest clones make up around 14%. The sample was blood, taken before dendritic cell vaccination. The receptor comes from a human donor with glioblastoma.

The CDR3 region is CASSQGTWDRFF. The CDR3 nucleotides read TGTGCCAGCAGCCAGGGGACCTGGGACCGTTTCTTC. The chain joins TRBV5-8 to TRBJ2-7; D possibly corresponds to TRBD1 (6 bases). This CDR3 is built from 12 residues. Per the germline V gene, CDR1 is SGHTS and CDR2 is YDEGEE.